Shown below are 5 T cell receptor beta chains from a single sample sequenced in a study of blood T cells in healthy people across ages. A sample-barcoded 5' primer and a J-beta primer mix were used in a second PCR of roughly 6 to 11 cycles. TCRdb passed the 5' RACE reads through MiXCR, listing each CDR3 protein once. The sample consists of hundreds of thousands of distinct CDR3 sequences, 32% of them appearing once. Source material: blood. Source of these receptors: a woman of 80 years or more in good health.

This clonotype was recorded a few times. The missing conserved phenylalanine or tryptophan at the end of this CDR3 makes a read error likely. V and J are TRBV6-6 and TRBJ1-2; TRBD1 matches at 8 bases. Germline V gene lookup returns CDR1 MNHNY and CDR2 SVGAGI (reference sequence). Trimming took 6 bases from V and 7 from J; bases not matched to a gene: 10. CDR3 length: 14 residues. As DNA, the CDR3 is TGTGCCAGCAGCTTCCTAGGACAGGGAGGTGGCTACACCGTC. Encoded protein: CASSFLGQGGGYTV.

This clonotype appeared many times. The CDR3 reads CATSRGTMNTEAFF. The CDR3 nucleotides read TGTGCCACCAGCAGAGGGACCATGAACACTGAAGCTTTCTTT. This chain uses TRBV15 with TRBJ1-1; D not resolved. Germline V gene data show CDR1 as LNHNV and CDR2 as YYDKDF (reference sequence). The V end lost 1 base, the J end lost 0 bases, and 6 bases lay between the germline ends. The CDR3 spans 14 residues.

This clonotype was recorded a few times. One base away lies a much larger clone, so this may be a sequencing read error. The chain carries TRBV4-1 and TRBJ2-7, with TRBD1 identical over 12 bases. Germline trimming cut 6 bases from V and 6 bases from J; bases unmatched to any gene: 12. This CDR3 region has 16 residues. Per the germline V gene, CDR1 is MGHRA and CDR2 is YSYEKL. In DNA form, the CDR3 reads TGCGCCAGCAGTCCGACCGGGACAGGGGGCGGGTTCGAGCAGTACTTC. Its protein is CASSPTGTGGGFEQYF.

This clonotype was recorded many times. The J gene is TRBJ1-2, the V gene TRBV9, with unresolved D. The CDR3 spans 15 residues. Germline CDR1 is SGDLS and CDR2 is YYNGEE. Trimming removed 5 bases from V and 6 bases from J, with 20 bases in between. The CDR3 loop reads CASSSLTDRGHGYTF. CDR3 DNA: TGTGCCAGCAGTAGTCTCACCGATAGAGGTCATGGCTACACCTTC.

The chain is built from TRBV7-8 and TRBJ2-1; D uncertain. The V gene's germline CDR1 is SGHVS and CDR2 FQNEAQ. The CDR3 covers 15 residues. V shed 1 base and J shed 5 bases, with 12 bases lying between them. In DNA form, the CDR3 reads TGTGCCAGCAGCTTAGAATTACGGGCCCACAATGAGCAGTTCTTC. Amino acid sequence: CASSLELRAHNEQFF.